This T cell receptor (beta chain) was sequenced during a study of breast tumors, draining lymph nodes, adjacent tissues. Study results and caveats: The data were judged consistent with most tumor T cells coming from lymph node and expanding in tumor. The lymph node origin of tumor T cells was framed as consistent with a hypothesis, not demonstrated. Compared with basal-like, luminal-like tumors shared significantly more repertoire with nontumor tissue. Compared with lymph nodes, tumors were less diverse; compared with nontumor tissue, more.

Breast cancer patients provided tissue from their axillary draining lymph nodes. There are 12 residues in the CDR3. Germline-derived CDR1 and CDR2 are DFQATT and SNEGSKA (reference sequence). From the multiplex PCR reads, TCRdb called clonotypes with MiXCR, one entry per CDR3 protein. This table holds about 110,000 distinct CDR3 sequences, less than 40% found once. This clonotype was found a few times. The antigen remains unidentified. With a much larger clone just one base away, this may be a read error. V and J are TRBV20-1 and TRBJ2-7, with TRBD1 matching over 9 bases. Sequencing was performed on axillary lymph node tissue. This clonotype was obtained from a female donor with breast cancer. Some clones in this sample may be carry-over from other donors' samples. The CDR3 region has the DNA TGCAGTGTTACTGACAGGGGGTACGAGCCGTACTTC. It is translated as CSVTDRGYEPYF.